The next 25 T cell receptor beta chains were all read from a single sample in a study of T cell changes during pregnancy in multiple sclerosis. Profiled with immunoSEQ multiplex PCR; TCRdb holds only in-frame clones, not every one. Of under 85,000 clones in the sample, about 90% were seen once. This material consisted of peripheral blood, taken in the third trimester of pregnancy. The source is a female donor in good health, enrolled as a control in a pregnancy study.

The CDR3, as DNA: TGTGCCAGCAGCAGATACACAGGGGGCGGCTACAATGAGCAGTTCTTC. Its translation is CASSRYTGGGYNEQFF. The chain combines TRBV9 with TRBJ2-1; 9 positions agree with TRBD1. Unmatched junction bases numbered 8, after V lost 4 bases and J lost 3 bases. Germline assignment: CDR1 SGDLS and CDR2 YYNGEE. The CDR3 totals 16 residues.

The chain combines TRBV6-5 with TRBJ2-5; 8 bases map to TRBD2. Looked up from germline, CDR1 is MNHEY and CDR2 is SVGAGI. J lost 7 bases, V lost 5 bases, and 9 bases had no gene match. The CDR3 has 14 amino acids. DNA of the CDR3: TGTGCCAGCAGTACGGGAGGGGCCGCCTGGACCCAGTACTTC. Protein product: CASSTGGAAWTQYF.

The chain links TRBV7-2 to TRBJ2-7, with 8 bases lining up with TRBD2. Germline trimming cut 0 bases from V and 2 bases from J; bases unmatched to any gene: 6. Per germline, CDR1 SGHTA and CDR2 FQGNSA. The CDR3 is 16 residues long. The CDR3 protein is CASSLAGNGGAYEQYF. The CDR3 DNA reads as TGTGCCAGCAGCTTAGCGGGGAACGGGGGGGCCTACGAGCAGTACTTC.

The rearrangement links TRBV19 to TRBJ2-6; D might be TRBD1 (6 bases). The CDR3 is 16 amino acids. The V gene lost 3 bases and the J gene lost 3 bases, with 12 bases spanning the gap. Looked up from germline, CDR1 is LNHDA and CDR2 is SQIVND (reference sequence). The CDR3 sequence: CASSIQWGLGANVLTF. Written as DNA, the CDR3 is TGTGCCAGTAGTATCCAATGGGGGCTTGGGGCCAACGTCCTGACTTTC.

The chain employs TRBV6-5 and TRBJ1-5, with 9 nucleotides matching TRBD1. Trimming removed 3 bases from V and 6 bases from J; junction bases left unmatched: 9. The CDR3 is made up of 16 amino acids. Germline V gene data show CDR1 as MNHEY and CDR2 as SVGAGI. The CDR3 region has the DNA TGTGCCAGCAGTTATAGGGCGGACAGGGGTGGTCAGCCCCAGCATTTT. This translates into CASSYRADRGGQPQHF.

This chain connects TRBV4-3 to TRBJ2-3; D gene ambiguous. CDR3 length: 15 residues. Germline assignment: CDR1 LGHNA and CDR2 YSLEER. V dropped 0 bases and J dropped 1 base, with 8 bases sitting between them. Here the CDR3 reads CASSQDRHGTDTQYF. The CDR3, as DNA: TGCGCCAGCAGCCAAGATAGACACGGCACAGATACGCAGTATTTT.

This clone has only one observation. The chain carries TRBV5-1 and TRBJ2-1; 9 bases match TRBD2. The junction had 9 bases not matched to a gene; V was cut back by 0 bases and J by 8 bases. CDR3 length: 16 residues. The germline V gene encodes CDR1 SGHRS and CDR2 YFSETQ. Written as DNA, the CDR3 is TGCGCCAGCAGCTTGGCCGGAACTAGCGGGTGGGATGAGCAGTTCTTC. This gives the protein CASSLAGTSGWDEQFF.

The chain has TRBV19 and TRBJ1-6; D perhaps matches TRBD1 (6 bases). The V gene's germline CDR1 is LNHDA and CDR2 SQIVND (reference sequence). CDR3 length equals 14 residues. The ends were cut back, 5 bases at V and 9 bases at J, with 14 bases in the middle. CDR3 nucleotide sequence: TGTGCCAGTAGTTCTCAGGGGCCCGGTTCACCCCTCCACTTT. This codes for CASSSQGPGSPLHF.

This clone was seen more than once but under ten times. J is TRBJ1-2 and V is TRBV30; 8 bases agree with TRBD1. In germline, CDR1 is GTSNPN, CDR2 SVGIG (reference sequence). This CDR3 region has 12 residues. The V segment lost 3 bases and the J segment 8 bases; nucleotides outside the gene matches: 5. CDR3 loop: CAWRQGAKGYTF. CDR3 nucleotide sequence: TGTGCCTGGAGGCAGGGGGCTAAAGGCTACACCTTC.

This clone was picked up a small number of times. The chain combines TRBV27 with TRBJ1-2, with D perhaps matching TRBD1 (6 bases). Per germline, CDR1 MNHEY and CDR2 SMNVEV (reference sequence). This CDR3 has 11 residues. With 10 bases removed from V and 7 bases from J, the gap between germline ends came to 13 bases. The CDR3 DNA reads TGTGCCACCGAACAGGGTGGTGGCTACACCTTC. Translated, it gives CATEQGGGYTF.

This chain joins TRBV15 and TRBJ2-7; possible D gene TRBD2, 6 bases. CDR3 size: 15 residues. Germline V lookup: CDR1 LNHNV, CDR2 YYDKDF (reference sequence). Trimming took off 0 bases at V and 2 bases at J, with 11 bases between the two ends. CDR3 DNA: TGTGCCACCAGCAGAGATATCGGCGGGGCCTACGAGCAGTACTTC. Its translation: CATSRDIGGAYEQYF.

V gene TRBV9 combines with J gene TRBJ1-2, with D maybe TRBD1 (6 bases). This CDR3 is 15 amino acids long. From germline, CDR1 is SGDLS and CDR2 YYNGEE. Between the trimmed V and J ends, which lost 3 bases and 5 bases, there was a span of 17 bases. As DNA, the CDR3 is TGTGCCAGCAGCGCCCCTCGCTTGGGGGCATATGGCTACACCTTC. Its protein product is CASSAPRLGAYGYTF. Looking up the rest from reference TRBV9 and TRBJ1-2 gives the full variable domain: DSGVTQTPKHLITATGQRVTLRCSPRSGDLSVYWYQQSLDQGLQFLIQYYNGEERAKGNILERFSAQQFPDLHSELNLSSLELGDSALYFCASSAPRLGAYGYTFGSGTRLTVV.

This CDR3 reads CASGSGGGTDTQYF. The CDR3 DNA reads TGTGCCAGCGGGAGTGGCGGGGGCACAGATACGCAGTATTTT. V gene TRBV5-4 combines with J gene TRBJ2-3; D is perhaps TRBD2 (6 bases). The V end was cut by 7 bases, the J end by 1 base, with 13 bases between. Germline CDR1 reads SGHNT; CDR2 reads YYREEE (reference sequence). The CDR3 runs 14 residues.

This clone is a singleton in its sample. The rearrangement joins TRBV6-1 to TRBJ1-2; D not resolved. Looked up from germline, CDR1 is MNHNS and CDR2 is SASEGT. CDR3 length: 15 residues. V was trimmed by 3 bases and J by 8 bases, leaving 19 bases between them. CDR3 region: CASSDGRGRGYGYTF. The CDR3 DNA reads TGTGCCAGCAGTGACGGACGGGGTCGAGGCTACGGCTACACCTTC.

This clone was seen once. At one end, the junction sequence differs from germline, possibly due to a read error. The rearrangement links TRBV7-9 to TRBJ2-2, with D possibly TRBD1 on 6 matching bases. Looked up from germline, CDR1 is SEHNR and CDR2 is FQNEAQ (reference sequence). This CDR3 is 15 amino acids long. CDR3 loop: CASRLGQKNTGELFF. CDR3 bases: TGTGCCAGCAGGTTAGGACAGAAGAACACCGGGGAGCTGTTTTTT.

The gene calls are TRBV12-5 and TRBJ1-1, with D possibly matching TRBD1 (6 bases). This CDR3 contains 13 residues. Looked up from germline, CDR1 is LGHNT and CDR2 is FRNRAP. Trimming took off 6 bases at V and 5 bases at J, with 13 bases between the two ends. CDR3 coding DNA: TGTGCTAGTGGACTGGACAGCCTGACTGAAGCTTTCTTT. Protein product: CASGLDSLTEAFF.

The CDR3 sequence: CASSASSGQGIYGYTF. CDR3 sequence (DNA): TGTGCCAGCAGCGCGAGCTCGGGACAGGGGATTTATGGCTACACCTTC. This rearrangement joins TRBV9 to TRBJ1-2; TRBD1 aligns across 10 bases. After removal of 3 bases from V and 5 bases from J, the junction contained 10 bases not matched to a gene. The CDR3 is 16 amino acids. CDR1 SGDLS and CDR2 YYNGEE come from the germline V gene.

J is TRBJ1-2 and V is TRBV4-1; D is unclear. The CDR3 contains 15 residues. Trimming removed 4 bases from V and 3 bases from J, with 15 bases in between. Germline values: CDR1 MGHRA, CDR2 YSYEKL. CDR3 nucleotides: TGCGCCAGCAGCCCGCGGAAGGAAGCTGACTATGGCTACACCTTC. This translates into CASSPRKEADYGYTF.

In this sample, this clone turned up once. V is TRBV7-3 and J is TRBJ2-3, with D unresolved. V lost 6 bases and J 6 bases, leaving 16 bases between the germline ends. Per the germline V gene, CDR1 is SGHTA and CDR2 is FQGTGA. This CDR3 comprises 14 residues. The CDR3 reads CASSSHPPPDTQYF. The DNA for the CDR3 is TGTGCCAGCAGTAGTCACCCCCCCCCGGATACGCAGTATTTT.

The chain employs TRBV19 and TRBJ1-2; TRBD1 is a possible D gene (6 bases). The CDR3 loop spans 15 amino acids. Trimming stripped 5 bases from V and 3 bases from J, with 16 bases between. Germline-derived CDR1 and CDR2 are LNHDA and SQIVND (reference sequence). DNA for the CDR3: TGTGCCAGTAGTGTAACGACAGGAATACACTATGGCTACACCTTC. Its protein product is CASSVTTGIHYGYTF.

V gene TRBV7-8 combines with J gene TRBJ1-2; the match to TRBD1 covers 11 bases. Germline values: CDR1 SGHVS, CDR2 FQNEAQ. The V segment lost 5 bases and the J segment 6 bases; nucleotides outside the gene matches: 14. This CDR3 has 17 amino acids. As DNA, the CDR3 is TGTGCCAGCAGCCCCCCCATCCGGACAGGGGGCATCCATGGCTACACCTTC. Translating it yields CASSPPIRTGGIHGYTF. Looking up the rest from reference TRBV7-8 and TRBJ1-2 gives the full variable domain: GAGVSQSPRYKVAKRGQDVALRCDPISGHVSLFWYQQALGQGPEFLTYFQNEAQLDKSGLPSDRFFAERPEGSVSTLKIQRTQQEDSAVYLCASSPPIRTGGIHGYTFGSGTRLTVV.

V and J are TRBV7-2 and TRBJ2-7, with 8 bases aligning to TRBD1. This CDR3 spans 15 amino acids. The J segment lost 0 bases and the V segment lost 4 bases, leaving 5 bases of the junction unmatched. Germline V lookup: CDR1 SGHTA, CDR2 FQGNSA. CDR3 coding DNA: TGTGCCAGCAGCTCTAGGACAGGGCGCTCCTACGAGCAGTACTTC. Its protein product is CASSSRTGRSYEQYF.

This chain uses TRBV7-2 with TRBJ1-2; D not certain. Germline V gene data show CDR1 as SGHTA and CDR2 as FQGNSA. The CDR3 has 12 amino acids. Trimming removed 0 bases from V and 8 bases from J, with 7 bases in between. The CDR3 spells CASSLAGLGYTF. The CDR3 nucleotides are TGTGCCAGCAGCTTAGCCGGTTTGGGCTACACCTTC.

CDR3 in DNA: TGTGCCAGCAGCTGGACTAAGACAGAATACCTAGAGCAGTTCTTC. It translates to CASSWTKTEYLEQFF. This sequence joins TRBV5-5 and TRBJ2-1; tentatively, D is TRBD2 (6 bases). This CDR3 region has 15 residues. Per the germline V gene, CDR1 is SGHKS and CDR2 is YYEKEE (reference sequence). Trimming pared 3 bases from V and 10 bases from J, leaving 20 bases between.

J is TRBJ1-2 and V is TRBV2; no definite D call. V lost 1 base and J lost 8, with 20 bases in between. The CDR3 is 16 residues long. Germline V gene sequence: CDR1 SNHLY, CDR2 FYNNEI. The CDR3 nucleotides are TGTGCCAGCAGTGAAGGCCCCATGTTGGCGGCGGGGGGCTACACCTTC. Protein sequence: CASSEGPMLAAGGYTF.